This TCR beta chain was profiled in a study of T cells in localized non-small cell lung cancer (dated by TCRdb to the early 2020s). Turning to the overall study: The study analyzed T cell repertoires of 236 early-stage NSCLC patients, comparing tumors and uninvolved tumor-adjacent lungs. All 250 or so NSCLC patients in the cohort were treatment-naive and had localized lung tumors that were resected. Of the NSCLC patients, 129 were male and approximately 110 were female, and the mean age was approximately 66 years. Study-level results and caveats: A median of approximately 55 of the top 100 tumor clones were detected in paired uninvolved adjacent lung, and under 30 of these tumor clones were also found among the top 100 clones of the paired uninvolved adjacent lung. Higher T cell density in blood was associated with longer overall survival, whereas higher clonality in adjacent lung was associated with shorter survival. Uninvolved tumor-adjacent lung showed the highest T cell clonality, higher than tumor, which suggests more focused antigenic responses in the uninvolved tumor-adjacent lung. Because multi-region sequencing of the tumors was not done, intratumor heterogeneity could not be ruled out. Because the study design was exploratory, TCR variables were selected using unadjusted p-values without false-discovery rate correction.

This clone was counted between two and nine times. The antigen it recognizes is unknown. The record has no base qualities; no much larger clone is one base away. The immunoSEQ Assay was used to sequence TCR beta CDR3 regions from DNA. From the authors' description of their analysis: To compute T cell density, TCR beta template counts were normalized to usable DNA, which was estimated by amplifying housekeeping genes. Using the preseqR package, richness was estimated by extrapolating to 120,000 templates for tissue samples and 400,000 templates for PBMC samples. Clonality was taken to be one minus Pielou's evenness. To identify tissue-enriched TCRs, differential abundance testing was run on productive amino-acid clonotypes with a minimum total count of 5 and an alpha of 0.1. The Jaccard Index and the Morisita Overlap Index were used to measure how much the repertoires overlapped between compartments. GLIPH grouped TCR beta CDR3s together with public tetramer-defined viral CDR3s, and a viral motif had to include at least three viral sequences and show V-gene enrichment. In its TCRdb copy, this immuneACCESS table keeps in-frame sequences only and misses some clones. Where compared with another copy, unresolved V genes explain less than half of these, and the others have no known cause. That table supplies the V and J calls and clone size; D and trimming were determined from the DNA. The sample table holds about 9,800 clones, of which approximately 44% were seen once. Over 3.5% of the sample rests with the top ten.

The CDR3 contains 13 residues, cysteine and phenylalanine counted. Only the CDR3 DNA is retained, 39 bases long and in frame from the first base. CDR1 and CDR2, per the germline V gene, are SQVTM and ANQGSEA. A distance of 14 bases separates the germline ends of V and J, which lose 5 bases and 6 bases respectively. This material consisted of lymph node tissue, taken before any cancer treatment. The rearranged chain carries TRBV29-1 and TRBJ1-5; no confident D gene assignment can be made. This TCR was recovered from a woman aged 40-69 years with stage I lung adenocarcinoma. The nucleotide sequence reads TGCAGCGTTCAGGTGGCCAGCGGTCAGCCCCAGCATTTT. This translates into CSVQVASGQPQHF.